Below are 22 T cell receptor beta chains sequenced from a single sample in a study of blood T cell repertoires in COVID-19. Profiled with immunoSEQ multiplex PCR; TCRdb holds only in-frame clones, not every one. The sample holds about 150,000 clones, more than 80% seen once. The specimen sequenced was peripheral blood. These receptors were obtained from a middle-aged man with acute or convalescent COVID-19.

The chain carries TRBV3-1 (or the pseudogene TRBV3-2) and TRBJ2-2; 9 nucleotides match TRBD2. V lost 0 bases to trimming and J lost 6 bases; unmatched junction nucleotides: 5. The CDR3 loop spans 16 amino acids. CDR1 is LGHDT, CDR2 YNNKEL, per germline (reference sequence). The CDR3 bases are TGTGCCAGCAGCCAAGAGGGTAGCGGGAGAGCCGGGGAGCTGTTTTTT. This gives the protein CASSQEGSGRAGELFF.

This clone was found once. The V and J genes are TRBV5-1 and TRBJ1-2; D remains unclear. V was cut by 6 bases and J by 2 bases, with 5 bases left in between. The CDR3 covers 11 residues. Germline loops: CDR1 SGHRS, CDR2 YFSETQ. The CDR3 is CASTVNYGYTF. CDR3 nucleotide sequence: TGCGCCAGCACAGTCAACTATGGCTACACCTTC.

The chain is built from TRBV3-1 (or the pseudogene TRBV3-2) and TRBJ1-5, with D unresolved. The germline CDR1 and CDR2 sequences are LGHDT and YNNKEL (reference sequence). V lost 0 bases to trimming and J lost 5 bases, with 5 bases between them. The CDR3 length is 13 residues. In DNA, the CDR3 is TGTGCCAGCAGCCAAGATCCAGATCAGCCCCAGCATTTT. It encodes CASSQDPDQPQHF.

The V call is TRBV10-1, the J call TRBJ2-7; possibly TRBD1 for D (5 bases). Trimming cost V 11 bases and J 2 bases, with 13 bases left between them. Germline lookup yields CDR1 WNHNN and CDR2 SYGVQD (reference sequence). The CDR3 consists of 12 residues. The chain's CDR3 is CAGRQPTYEQYV. The CDR3 nucleotides are TGCGCCGGCCGACAGCCCACCTACGAGCAGTACGTC.

The rearrangement uses TRBV28 and TRBJ1-2, with 7 bases fitting TRBD1. The CDR3 contains 14 residues. The V gene's germline CDR1 is MDHEN and CDR2 SYDVKM. V was clipped by 5 bases and J by 4 bases; unmatched bases: 7. The CDR3 DNA is TGTGCCAGCAGTGAGGGACAGCCGACCTATGGCTACACCTTC. As protein: CASSEGQPTYGYTF.

This clone has only a few counts. The chain uses TRBV5-8 and TRBJ1-1; perhaps TRBD1 as D (6 bases). CDR1 is SGHTS and CDR2 is YDEGEE in the germline V gene. V lost 1 base to trimming and J lost 8 bases, with 9 bases between them. This CDR3 contains 12 residues. The CDR3 region is CASSLLGHEAFF. The CDR3 DNA sequence: TGTGCCAGCAGCTTGCTGGGACACGAAGCTTTCTTT.

The rearrangement links TRBV7-9 to TRBJ2-3; 10 nucleotides line up with TRBD1. J lost 9 bases, V lost 4 bases, and 1 base had no gene match. This CDR3 has 12 amino acids. Germline-derived CDR1 and CDR2 are SEHNR and FQNEAQ (reference sequence). The CDR3 here is CASSSDRGTQYF. CDR3 sequence (DNA): TGTGCCAGCAGCTCGGACAGGGGGACGCAGTATTTT.

A few counts support this clone. The rearrangement joins TRBV7-9 to TRBJ1-2; 7 bases align to TRBD1. With 2 bases clipped from V and 4 bases from J, the junction kept 7 bases outside the gene matches. The CDR3 runs to 15 residues. CDR1 SEHNR and CDR2 FQNEAQ come from the germline V gene (reference sequence). Here the CDR3 reads CASSLLAGGPYGYTF. CDR3 nucleotides: TGTGCCAGCAGCTTATTGGCAGGGGGTCCCTATGGCTACACCTTC.

The chain uses TRBV2 and TRBJ1-3, with 9 bases matching TRBD1. CDR3 length: 15 amino acids. CDR1 and CDR2 (germline): SNHLY, FYNNEI. V was clipped by 1 base and J by 8 bases; unmatched bases: 6. In DNA, the CDR3 is TGTGCCAGCAGTGAAGGGGGACAGGGAAGGGACACCATATATTTT. Its protein product is CASSEGGQGRDTIYF.

The chain recombines TRBV5-4 with TRBJ2-7; D uncertain. The CDR3 has 13 residues. Trimming cost V 2 bases and J 0 bases, with 6 bases left between them. Germline CDR1 SGHNT, CDR2 YYREEE (reference sequence). CDR3 in amino acids: CASSFFGSYEQYF. The CDR3 DNA follows: TGTGCCAGCAGCTTTTTCGGCTCCTACGAGCAGTACTTC.

This chain uses TRBV19 with TRBJ2-3, with 10 bases aligning to TRBD2. Germline V gene data show CDR1 as LNHDA and CDR2 as SQIVND (reference sequence). Unmatched junction bases numbered 10, after V lost 6 bases and J lost 4 bases. CDR3 size: 16 residues. The CDR3 region has the DNA TGTGCCAGTAGAAGAGGGAGCGGGGGGGCCGCAGATACGCAGTATTTT. It yields the protein CASRRGSGGAADTQYF.

This chain links TRBV6-1 with TRBJ2-7; TRBD2 matches at 10 bases. The V segment lost 2 bases and the J segment 8 bases; nucleotides outside the gene matches: 6. CDR1 MNHNS and CDR2 SASEGT come from the germline V gene. The CDR3 runs to 14 residues. CDR3 protein: CASSESSGGLKQYF. CDR3 DNA sequence: TGTGCCAGCAGTGAATCTAGCGGGGGTTTGAAGCAGTACTTC.

The chain carries TRBV12-2 and TRBJ1-1. TRBV12-2 is described as a pseudogene. CDR3 length equals 13 residues. CDR3 bases: TGTGCAAGTCGCCCTCGAGGCGTGTTTGAAGCTTTCTTT. Its protein product is CASRPRGVFEAFF.

The gene calls are TRBV19 and TRBJ2-3; tentative D call: TRBD2 (6 bases). The ends were cut back, 7 bases at V and 7 bases at J, with 15 bases in the middle. The germline gives CDR1 LNHDA, CDR2 SQIVND (reference sequence). The CDR3 runs to 13 residues. The CDR3 here is CASMPQRANTQYF. The CDR3 nucleotides are TGTGCCAGTATGCCCCAGCGGGCAAATACGCAGTATTTT.

This chain links TRBV20-1 with TRBJ2-1; D uncertain. The germline V gene encodes CDR1 DFQATT and CDR2 SNEGSKA (reference sequence). V was pared by 3 bases and J by 2 bases, with 5 bases between. The CDR3 contains 12 residues. The CDR3 reads CSASPAYNEQFF. CDR3 nucleotides: TGCAGTGCTAGTCCGGCCTACAATGAGCAGTTCTTC.

As concerns this clone: The junction shows a germline mismatch at one end, possibly a read error. This chain connects TRBV27 to TRBJ1-2, with D maybe TRBD1 (5 bases). Germline V gene data show CDR1 as MNHEY and CDR2 as SMNVEV (reference sequence). The CDR3 length is 15 residues. CDR3 bases: TGTGCCAGCAGTTTATCCAGGGCCGCCTCGAGTGGCTGCACCTTC. As protein: CASSLSRAASSGCTF.

The V gene is TRBV19, the J gene TRBJ1-4; D is possibly TRBD1 (5 bases). CDR1 and CDR2 (germline): LNHDA, SQIVND (reference sequence). V gave up 3 bases and J gave up 7 bases, with 12 bases separating them. The CDR3 is 14 amino acids. CDR3 residues: CASSIGQGAEKLFF. The CDR3 DNA sequence: TGTGCCAGTAGTATCGGTCAGGGCGCTGAAAAACTGTTTTTT.

The chain recombines TRBV3-1 (or the pseudogene TRBV3-2) with TRBJ1-1; no reliable D call. Germline-derived CDR1 and CDR2 are LGHDT and YNNKEL (reference sequence). This CDR3 has 14 amino acids. Trimming took off 0 bases at V and 8 bases at J, with 13 bases between the two ends. This CDR3 is CASSQDLGVEEAFF. DNA of the CDR3: TGTGCCAGCAGCCAAGATTTGGGAGTCGAGGAAGCTTTCTTT.

The V gene is TRBV6-2 or TRBV6-3, the J gene TRBJ2-7, with 10 bases lining up with TRBD2. Germline V lookup: CDR1 MNHEY, CDR2 SVGEGT. The CDR3 extends over 13 amino acids. V trimming: 6 bases; J trimming: 4 bases; junction bases outside the gene matches: 3. CDR3 DNA: TGTGCCAGCAGCTCGACTAGCGGGTACGAGCAGTACTTC. Protein sequence: CASSSTSGYEQYF.

The gene calls are TRBV7-3 and TRBJ2-2; possible D gene TRBD2, 5 bases. The CDR3 has 17 residues. From germline, CDR1 is SGHTA and CDR2 FQGTGA. Trimming pared 1 base from V and 4 bases from J, leaving 16 bases between. CDR3 protein: CASSLRPPGGGTGELFF. The CDR3 nucleotides read TGTGCCAGCAGCTTAAGACCCCCAGGAGGAGGCACCGGGGAGCTGTTTTTT.

This rearrangement joins TRBV7-3 to TRBJ2-3; the D gene is possibly TRBD1 (5 bases). V was shortened by 2 bases and J by 4 bases, with 7 bases between the two germline ends. CDR1 is SGHTA and CDR2 is FQGTGA in the germline V gene. CDR3 length equals 13 residues. CDR3 protein: CASSLQGPDTQYF. Written as DNA, the CDR3 is TGTGCCAGCAGCTTACAGGGTCCAGATACGCAGTATTTT.

The sample holds a few counts of this clone. J is TRBJ2-1 and V is TRBV6-6, with 9 bases identical to TRBD1. There are 14 residues in the CDR3. The V gene end was trimmed by 7 bases and the J gene end by 8 bases; junction bases not matched to a gene: 9. CDR1 is MNHNY and CDR2 is SVGAGI in the germline V gene (reference sequence). The DNA for the CDR3 is TGTGCCAGCAAGGCCGGGACAGGGAAAGATGAGCAGTTCTTC. Residues: CASKAGTGKDEQFF.